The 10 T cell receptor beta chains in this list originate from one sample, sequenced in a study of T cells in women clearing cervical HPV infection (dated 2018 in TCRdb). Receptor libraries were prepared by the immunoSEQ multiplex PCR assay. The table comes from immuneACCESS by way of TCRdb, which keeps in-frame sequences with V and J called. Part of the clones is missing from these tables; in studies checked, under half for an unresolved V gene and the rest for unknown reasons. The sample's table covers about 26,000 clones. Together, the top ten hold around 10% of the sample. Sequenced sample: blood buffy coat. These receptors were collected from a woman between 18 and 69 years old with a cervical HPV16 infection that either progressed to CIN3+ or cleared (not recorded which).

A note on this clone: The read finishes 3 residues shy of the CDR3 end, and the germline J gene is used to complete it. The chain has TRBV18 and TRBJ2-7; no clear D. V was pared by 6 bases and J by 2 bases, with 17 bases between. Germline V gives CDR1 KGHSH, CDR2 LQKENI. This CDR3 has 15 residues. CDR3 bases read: TGTGCCAGCTCTCCGGTCCCGGGTCGAGCCTACGAG. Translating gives CASSPVPGRAYE. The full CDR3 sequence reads CASSPVPGRAYEQYF.

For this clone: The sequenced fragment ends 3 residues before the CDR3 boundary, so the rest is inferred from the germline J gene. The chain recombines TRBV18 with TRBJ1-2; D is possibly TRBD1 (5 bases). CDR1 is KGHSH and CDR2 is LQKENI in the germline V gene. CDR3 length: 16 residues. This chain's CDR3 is CASSPPRGVSSYDYTF. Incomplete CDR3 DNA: TGTGCCAGCTCACCACCGAGAGGGGTCAGCTCCTACGAC.

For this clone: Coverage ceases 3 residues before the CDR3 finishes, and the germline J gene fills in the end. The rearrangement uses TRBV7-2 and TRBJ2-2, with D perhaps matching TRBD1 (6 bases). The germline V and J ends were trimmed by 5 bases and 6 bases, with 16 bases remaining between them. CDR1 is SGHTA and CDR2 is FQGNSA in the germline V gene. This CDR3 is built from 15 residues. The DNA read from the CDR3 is TGTGCCAGCAGCAGCTTATACAGGGCTTCCGGGGAG. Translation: CASSSLYRASGE. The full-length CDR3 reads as CASSSLYRASGELFF. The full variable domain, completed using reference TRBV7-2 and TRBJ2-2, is GAGVSQSPSNKVTEKGKDVELRCDPISGHTALYWYRQSLGQGLEFLIYFQGNSAPDKSGLPSDRFSAERTGGSVSTLTIQRTQQEDSAVYLCASSSLYRASGELFFGEGSRLTVL.

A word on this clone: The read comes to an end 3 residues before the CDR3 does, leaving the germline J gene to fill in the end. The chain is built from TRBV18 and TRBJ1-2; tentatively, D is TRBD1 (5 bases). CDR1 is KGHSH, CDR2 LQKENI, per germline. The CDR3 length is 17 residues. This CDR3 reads CASSLRTSGGGNNDYTF. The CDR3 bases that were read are TGTGCCAGCTCACTTCGGACTAGCGGGGGGGGGAACAATGAC.

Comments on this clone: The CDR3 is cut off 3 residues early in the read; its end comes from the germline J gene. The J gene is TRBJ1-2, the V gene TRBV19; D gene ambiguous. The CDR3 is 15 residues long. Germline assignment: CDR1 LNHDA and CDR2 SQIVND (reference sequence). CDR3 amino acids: CASSPRGPVAYDYTF. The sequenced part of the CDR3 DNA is TGTGCCAGTAGTCCCCGTGGGCCGGTGGCTTACGAC. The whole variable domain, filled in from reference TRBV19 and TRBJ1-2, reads DGGITQSPKYLFRKEGQNVTLSCEQNLNHDAMYWYRQDPGQGLRLIYYSQIVNDFQKGDIAEGYSVSREKKESFPLTVTSAQKNPTAFYLCASSPRGPVAYDYTFGSGTRLTVV.

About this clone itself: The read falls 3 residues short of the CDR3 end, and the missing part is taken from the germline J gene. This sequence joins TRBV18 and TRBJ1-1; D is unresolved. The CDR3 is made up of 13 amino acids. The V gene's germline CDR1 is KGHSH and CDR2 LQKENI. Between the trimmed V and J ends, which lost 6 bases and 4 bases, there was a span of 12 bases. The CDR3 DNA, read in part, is TGTGCCAGCTCCGAATCGAGTAGCACTGAA. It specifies CASSESSSTE. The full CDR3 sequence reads CASSESSSTEAFF.

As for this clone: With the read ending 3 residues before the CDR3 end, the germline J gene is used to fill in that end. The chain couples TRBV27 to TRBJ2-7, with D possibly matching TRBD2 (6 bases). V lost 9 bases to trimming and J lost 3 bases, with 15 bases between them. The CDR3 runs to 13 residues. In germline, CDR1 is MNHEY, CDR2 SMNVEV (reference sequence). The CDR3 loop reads CASGPQGGYEQYF. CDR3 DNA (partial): TGTGCCAGTGGTCCCCAGGGAGGCTACGAG.

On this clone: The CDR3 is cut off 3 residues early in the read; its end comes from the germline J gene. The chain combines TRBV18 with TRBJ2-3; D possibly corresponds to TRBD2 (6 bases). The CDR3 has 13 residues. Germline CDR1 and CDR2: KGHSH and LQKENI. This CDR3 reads CASSQGEDQPQYF. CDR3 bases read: TGTGCCAGCTCTCAAGGGGAGGATCAGCCG. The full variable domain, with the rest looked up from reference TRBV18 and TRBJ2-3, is NAGVMQNPRHLVRRRGQEARLRCSPMKGHSHVYWYRQLPEEGLKFMVYLQKENIIDESGMPKERFSAEFPKEGPSILRIQQVVRGDSAAYFCASSQGEDQPQYFGPGTRLTVL.

CDR3 bases read: TGTGCCAGCAGCTATTCTGATACG. Amino acid sequence: CASSYSDT. The entire CDR3 is CASSYSDTQYF. The chain joins TRBV13 to TRBJ2-3, with D hard to call. The CDR3 goes on 3 residues after the read ends, and that part is filled in from the germline J gene. This CDR3 has 11 residues. Germline CDR1 and CDR2: PRHDT and FYEKMQ (reference sequence). V was cut by 4 bases and J by 6 bases, with 5 bases left in between. Full variable domain (rest looked up from reference TRBV13 and TRBJ2-3): AAGVIQSPRHLIKEKRETATLKCYPIPRHDTVYWYQQGPGQDPQFLISFYEKMQSDKGSIPDRFSAQQFSDYHSELNMSSLELGDSALYFCASSYSDTQYFGPGTRLTVL.

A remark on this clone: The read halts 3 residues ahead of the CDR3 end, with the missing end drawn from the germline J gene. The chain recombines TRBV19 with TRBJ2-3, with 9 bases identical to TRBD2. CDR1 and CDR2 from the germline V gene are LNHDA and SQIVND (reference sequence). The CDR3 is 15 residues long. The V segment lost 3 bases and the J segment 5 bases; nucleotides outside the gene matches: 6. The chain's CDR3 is CASSMRGGLRDTQYF. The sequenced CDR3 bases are TGTGCCAGTAGTATGCGGGGGGGCCTGAGAGATACG.